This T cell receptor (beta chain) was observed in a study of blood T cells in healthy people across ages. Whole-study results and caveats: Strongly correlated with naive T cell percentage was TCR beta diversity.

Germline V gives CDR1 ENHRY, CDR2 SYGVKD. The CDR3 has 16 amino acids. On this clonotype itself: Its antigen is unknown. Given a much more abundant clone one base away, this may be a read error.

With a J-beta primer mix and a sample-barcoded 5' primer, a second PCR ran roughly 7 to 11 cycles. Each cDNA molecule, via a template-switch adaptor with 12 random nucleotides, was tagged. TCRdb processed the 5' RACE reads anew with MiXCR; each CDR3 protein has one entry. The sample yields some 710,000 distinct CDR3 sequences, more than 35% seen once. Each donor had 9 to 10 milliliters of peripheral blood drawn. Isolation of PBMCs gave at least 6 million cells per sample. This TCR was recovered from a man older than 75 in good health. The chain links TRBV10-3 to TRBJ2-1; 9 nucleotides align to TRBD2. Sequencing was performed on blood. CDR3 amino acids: CAISESRGRAYSEQFF. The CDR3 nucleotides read TGTGCCATCAGTGAGTCCCGCGGGAGGGCCTACAGTGAGCAGTTCTTC.